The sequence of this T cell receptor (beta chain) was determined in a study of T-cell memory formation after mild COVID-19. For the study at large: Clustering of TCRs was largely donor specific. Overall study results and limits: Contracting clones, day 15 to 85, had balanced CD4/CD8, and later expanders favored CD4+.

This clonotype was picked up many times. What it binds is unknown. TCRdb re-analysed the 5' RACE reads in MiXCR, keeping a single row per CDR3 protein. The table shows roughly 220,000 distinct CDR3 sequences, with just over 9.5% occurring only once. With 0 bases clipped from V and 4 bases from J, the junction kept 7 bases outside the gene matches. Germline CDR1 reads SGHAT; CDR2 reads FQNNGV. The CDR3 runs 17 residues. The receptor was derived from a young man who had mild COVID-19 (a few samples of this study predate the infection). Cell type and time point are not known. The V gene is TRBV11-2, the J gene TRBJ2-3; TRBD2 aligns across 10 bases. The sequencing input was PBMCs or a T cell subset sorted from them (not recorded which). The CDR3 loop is CASSLDLWSGGADTQYF. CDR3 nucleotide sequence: TGTGCCAGCAGCTTAGATCTGTGGAGCGGGGGGGCAGATACGCAGTATTTT.